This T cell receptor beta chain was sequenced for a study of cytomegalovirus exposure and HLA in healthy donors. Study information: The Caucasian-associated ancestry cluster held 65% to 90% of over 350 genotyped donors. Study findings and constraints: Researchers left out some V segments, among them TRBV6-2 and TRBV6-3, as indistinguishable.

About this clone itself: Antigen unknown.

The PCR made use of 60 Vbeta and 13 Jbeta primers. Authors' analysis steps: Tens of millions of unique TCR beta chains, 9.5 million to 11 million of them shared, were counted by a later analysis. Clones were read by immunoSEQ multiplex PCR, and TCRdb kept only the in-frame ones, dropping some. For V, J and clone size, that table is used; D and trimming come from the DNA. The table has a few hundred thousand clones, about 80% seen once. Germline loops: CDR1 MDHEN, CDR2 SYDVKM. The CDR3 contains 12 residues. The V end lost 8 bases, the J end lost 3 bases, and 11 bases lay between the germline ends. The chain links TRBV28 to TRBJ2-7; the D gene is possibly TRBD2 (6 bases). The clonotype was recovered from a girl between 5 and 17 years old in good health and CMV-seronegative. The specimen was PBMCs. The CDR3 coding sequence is TGTGCCAGCGGATTGGGGGGCTACGAGCAGTACTTC. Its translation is CASGLGGYEQYF.